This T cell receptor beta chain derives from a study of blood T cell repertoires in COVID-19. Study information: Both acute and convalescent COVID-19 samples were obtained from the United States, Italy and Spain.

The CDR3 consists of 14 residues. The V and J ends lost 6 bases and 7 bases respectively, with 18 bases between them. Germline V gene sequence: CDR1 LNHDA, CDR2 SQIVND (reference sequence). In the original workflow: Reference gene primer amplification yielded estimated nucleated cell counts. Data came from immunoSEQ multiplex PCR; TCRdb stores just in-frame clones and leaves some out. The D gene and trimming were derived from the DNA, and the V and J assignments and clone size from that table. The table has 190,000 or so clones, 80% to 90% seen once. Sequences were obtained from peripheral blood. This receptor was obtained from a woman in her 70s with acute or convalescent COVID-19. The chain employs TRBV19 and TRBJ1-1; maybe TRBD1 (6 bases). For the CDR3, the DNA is TGTGCCAGTAGGTTTACTCCGGGACAAAGTGAAGCTTTCTTT. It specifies CASRFTPGQSEAFF.